These 22 T cell receptor beta chains came from one sample sequenced in a study of T-cell memory formation after mild COVID-19. TCRdb passed the 5' RACE reads through MiXCR, listing each CDR3 protein once. The sample shows around 250,000 distinct CDR3 sequences, 16% of them seen only once. Sequencing was carried out using PBMCs or a T cell subset sorted from them (not recorded which). These receptors came from a man in his late teens or twenties who had mild COVID-19 (a few samples of this study predate the infection). Cell type and time point are not known.

This clonotype was seen more than once but under ten times. The rearrangement uses TRBV12-3 or TRBV12-4 and TRBJ2-1, with TRBD2 matching 7 bases. The length of the CDR3 is 16 residues. V dropped 3 bases and J dropped 5; count of bases not matched to a gene: 10. The CDR3 bases are TGTGCCAGCAGTTTCGCGCTAGCGGTTTCGAACAATGAGCAGTTCTTC. It yields the protein CASSFALAVSNNEQFF.

The chain links TRBV4-1 to TRBJ2-7, with TRBD2 as a possible D gene (5 bases). The germline gives CDR1 MGHRA, CDR2 YSYEKL. Trimming cost V 6 bases and J 2 bases, with 11 bases left between them. There are 13 residues in the CDR3. This CDR3 reads CASSYRDTYEQYF. The DNA of the CDR3 is TGCGCCAGCAGTTACCGGGATACCTACGAGCAGTACTTC.

This clonotype was observed a handful of times. The chain links TRBV7-8 to TRBJ2-7; tentatively, D is TRBD1 (6 bases). There are 16 residues in the CDR3. Germline V gene sequence: CDR1 SGHVS, CDR2 FQNEAQ. Trimming cost V 5 bases and J 7 bases, with 24 bases left between them. CDR3 coding DNA: TGTGCCAGCAGCATCCTTTATCGGGACACGGGAAAAGAGCAGTACTTC. It is translated as CASSILYRDTGKEQYF.

This clonotype was detected a few times. The V call is TRBV27, the J call TRBJ1-6; 8 nucleotides align to TRBD1. Per the germline V gene, CDR1 is MNHEY and CDR2 is SMNVEV (reference sequence). CDR3 length: 19 amino acids. The trim removed 1 base at V and 3 bases at J, leaving 11 bases unmatched. CDR3 nucleotides: TGTGCCAGCAGTTTATTGGGCAGGGGGCGTCCAAACTATAATTCACCCCTCCACTTT. Its protein product is CASSLLGRGRPNYNSPLHF.

This clonotype has a handful of counts. The V call is TRBV12-3 or TRBV12-4, the J call TRBJ1-5; tentative D call: TRBD1 (5 bases). V was cut by 6 bases and J by 7 bases, with 16 bases left in between. CDR3 size: 14 residues. The CDR3 loop is CASRTPGSGQPQHF. CDR3 DNA: TGTGCCAGCAGGACCCCAGGGTCGGGCCAGCCCCAGCATTTT.

This chain's CDR3 is CASASPGANTGELFF. In DNA form, the CDR3 reads TGTGCCTCAGCATCGCCAGGGGCCAACACCGGGGAGCTGTTTTTT. The chain is built from TRBV6-2 or TRBV6-3 and TRBJ2-2; weak D call: TRBD1 (6 bases). Between the trimmed V and J ends, which lost 11 bases and 2 bases, there was a span of 18 bases. Germline V lookup: CDR1 MNHEY, CDR2 SVGEGT. The CDR3 loop spans 15 amino acids.

This clonotype was observed at least ten times. This chain links TRBV7-9 with TRBJ2-2; a possible D gene is TRBD1 (6 bases). Trimming removed 0 bases at V and 5 bases at J, with 13 bases between. Germline CDR1 SEHNR, CDR2 FQNEAQ (reference sequence). The length of the CDR3 is 16 residues. In DNA form, the CDR3 reads TGTGCCAGCAGCTTAGCGTCGGGACACCTAACCGGGGAGCTGTTTTTT. It encodes CASSLASGHLTGELFF.

This clonotype has only a few counts. The chain carries TRBV29-1 and TRBJ2-5, with 7 bases identical to TRBD2. The length of the CDR3 is 15 residues. V lost 4 bases, J lost 4 bases, and 12 bases stayed unmatched. In germline, CDR1 is SQVTM, CDR2 ANQGSEA. This CDR3 is CSVAFWGGTGETQYF. In DNA form, the CDR3 reads TGCAGCGTTGCTTTTTGGGGAGGGACCGGAGAGACCCAGTACTTC.

The chain carries TRBV15 and TRBJ2-7, with D tentatively TRBD2 (6 bases). Germline V lookup: CDR1 LNHNV, CDR2 YYDKDF (reference sequence). The V end lost 1 base, the J end lost 1 base, and 14 bases lay between the germline ends. This CDR3 has 16 residues. The CDR3 DNA follows: TGTGCCACCAGCAGAGTGTACGGGGGACCTTCCTACGAGCAGTACTTC. Amino acid sequence: CATSRVYGGPSYEQYF.

The CDR3 DNA sequence: TGTGCCAGCTCCCCCTCTCTCGGGGGATCCTACCAAGAGACCCAGTACTTC. Translation: CASSPSLGGSYQETQYF. The chain has TRBV6-5 and TRBJ2-5; D perhaps matches TRBD2 (6 bases). Germline assignment: CDR1 MNHEY and CDR2 SVGAGI. V was clipped by 8 bases and J by 0 bases, with 22 bases between them. The CDR3 length is 17 residues.

The chain carries TRBV5-1 and TRBJ2-6; D call uncertain. This CDR3 region has 13 residues. The V gene lost 0 bases and the J gene lost 4 bases, with 2 bases spanning the gap. Looked up from germline, CDR1 is SGHRS and CDR2 is YFSETQ. The CDR3 here is CASSLDGANVLTF. DNA of the CDR3: TGCGCCAGCAGCTTGGACGGGGCCAACGTCCTGACTTTC.

The sample holds a few counts of this clonotype. The CDR3 region is CASSTSWGYTEAFF. CDR3 nucleotide sequence: TGTGCCAGCAGTACCAGTTGGGGTTACACTGAAGCTTTCTTT. The J gene is TRBJ1-1, the V gene TRBV6-2 or TRBV6-3; D not resolved. The germline V and J ends were trimmed by 5 bases and 3 bases, with 13 bases remaining between them. The CDR3 runs 14 residues. The germline V gene encodes CDR1 MNHEY and CDR2 SVGEGT.

The chain uses TRBV9 and TRBJ1-2; D call uncertain. Trimming took off 3 bases at V and 3 bases at J, with 15 bases between the two ends. This CDR3 comprises 15 residues. CDR1 SGDLS and CDR2 YYNGEE come from the germline V gene. For the CDR3, the DNA is TGTGCCAGCAGCGCTCCGGGCCCAACGGACTATGGCTACACCTTC. Amino acids: CASSAPGPTDYGYTF. Together with reference TRBV9 and TRBJ1-2, the CDR3 gives the full variable domain: DSGVTQTPKHLITATGQRVTLRCSPRSGDLSVYWYQQSLDQGLQFLIQYYNGEERAKGNILERFSAQQFPDLHSELNLSSLELGDSALYFCASSAPGPTDYGYTFGSGTRLTVV.

This clonotype was picked up a small number of times. The chain links TRBV7-3 to TRBJ2-3; D gene uncertain. This CDR3 is built from 15 residues. CDR1 and CDR2 from the germline V gene are SGHTA and FQGTGA. Trimming cost V 5 bases and J 0 bases, with 12 bases left between them. The DNA for the CDR3 is TGTGCCAGCAGCCCGCGTGGACGAAGCACAGATACGCAGTATTTT. Amino acids: CASSPRGRSTDTQYF.

The V and J genes are TRBV29-1 and TRBJ2-1; D is unclear. V dropped 2 bases and J dropped 7 bases, with 9 bases sitting between them. The CDR3 has 12 residues. CDR1 and CDR2 from the germline V gene are SQVTM and ANQGSEA. As DNA, the CDR3 is TGCAGCGTTGAACCCATGGGGAATGAGCAGTTCTTC. Protein: CSVEPMGNEQFF.

CDR3 sequence: CASSPTGHKNIQYF. CDR3 nucleotides: TGTGCCAGCAGTCCCACGGGACACAAAAACATTCAGTACTTC. The chain employs TRBV28 and TRBJ2-4; tentative D call: TRBD1 (6 bases). The length of the CDR3 is 14 residues. Germline V lookup: CDR1 MDHEN, CDR2 SYDVKM. The V and J ends lost 5 bases and 3 bases respectively, with 11 bases between them.

This clonotype was detected only a few times. V and J are TRBV10-1 and TRBJ1-4; the D is unclear. This CDR3 region has 8 residues. Germline assignment: CDR1 WNHNN and CDR2 SYGVQD (reference sequence). Trimming pared 7 bases from V and 11 bases from J, leaving 2 bases between. DNA for the CDR3: TGCGCCAGCAATAAACTGTTTTTT. Translation gives CASNKLFF.

V gene TRBV2 combines with J gene TRBJ2-1, with D perhaps given as TRBD1 or TRBD2 (5 bases each). V was cut by 8 bases and J by 4 bases, with 12 bases left in between. The CDR3 contains 13 residues. CDR1 and CDR2 (germline): SNHLY, FYNNEI. The CDR3 nucleotides read TGTGCCAGCTCCCGGGACGAATACAATGAGCAGTTCTTC. Translating it yields CASSRDEYNEQFF.

In this sample, this clonotype turned up a few times. The chain combines TRBV28 with TRBJ2-3; D unresolved. V was shortened by 2 bases and J by 6 bases, with 21 bases between the two germline ends. This CDR3 is built from 17 residues. Germline V gene lookup returns CDR1 MDHEN and CDR2 SYDVKM. The CDR3 coding sequence is TGTGCCAGCAGTTTAGGTTGGACCGCTGGGCCGTTCGATACGCAGTATTTT. It encodes CASSLGWTAGPFDTQYF.

This clonotype was seen ten or more times. The rearrangement uses TRBV5-1 and TRBJ2-3, with D perhaps matching TRBD1 (6 bases). The CDR3 covers 14 residues. Germline lookup yields CDR1 SGHRS and CDR2 YFSETQ. The V end lost 0 bases, the J end lost 5 bases, and 10 bases lay between the germline ends. The CDR3 region is CASSLEGGEDTQYF. In nucleotides, the CDR3 is TGCGCCAGCAGCTTGGAAGGGGGTGAAGATACGCAGTATTTT.

This chain links TRBV4-2 with TRBJ2-1; 13 positions agree with TRBD2. V was clipped by 1 base and J by 8 bases; unmatched bases: 5. Germline V lookup: CDR1 LGHNA, CDR2 YNFKEQ. This CDR3 comprises 16 residues. CDR3 coding DNA: TGTGCCAGCAGCCAAGGACTAGCGGGGGGTCTCCATGAGCAGTTCTTC. Protein: CASSQGLAGGLHEQFF.

This clonotype was seen many times. CDR3 sequence reads: CSARTVNTEAFF. Written as DNA, the CDR3 is TGCAGCGCCCGGACGGTGAACACTGAAGCTTTCTTT. J is TRBJ1-1 and V is TRBV29-1; D call uncertain. V lost 7 bases, J lost 0 bases, and 9 bases lay in between. From germline, CDR1 is SQVTM and CDR2 ANQGSEA. The CDR3 is 12 amino acids.